One and the same sample provided the 25 T cell receptor beta chains below, sequenced in a study of naive and memory T cell subsets. The SP2 primer and nested alpha and beta constant region primers amplified ligated cDNA in four rounds. One entry per CDR3 protein results from TCRdb running MiXCR on the UMI-ligation and nested PCR reads. The table has approximately 30,000 distinct CDR3 sequences, 5.2% seen once. The library had UMIs added by 3' ligation of an oligonucleotide to TCR cDNA. The sequencing input was blood. These TCRs come from an adult in good health.

CDR3 in DNA: TGTGCCAGTAGTCTCACTGAAAGCTCCTACAATGAGCAGTTCTTC. Translation: CASSLTESSYNEQFF. V and J are TRBV19 and TRBJ2-1; the D is unclear. Trimming pared 5 bases from V and 0 bases from J, leaving 11 bases between. In germline, CDR1 is LNHDA, CDR2 SQIVND (reference sequence). This CDR3 region has 15 residues.

Ten or more counts support this clonotype. The gene calls are TRBV6-2 or TRBV6-3 and TRBJ1-2; D unresolved. Germline CDR1 and CDR2: MNHEY and SVGEGT. The germline V and J ends were trimmed by 3 bases and 2 bases, with 16 bases remaining between them. The CDR3 runs 16 residues. The CDR3 DNA is TGTGCCAGCAGTTATATGGAGAGTCGGACGAACTATGGCTACACCTTC. Its protein is CASSYMESRTNYGYTF.

This sequence joins TRBV4-2 and TRBJ1-1; no clear D. Per germline, CDR1 LGHNA and CDR2 YNFKEQ. The CDR3 totals 15 residues. Trimming stripped 0 bases from V and 4 bases from J, with 12 bases between. Written as DNA, the CDR3 is TGTGCCAGCAGCCAAGAGTGGAGACGAGGCACTGAAGCTTTCTTT. It specifies CASSQEWRRGTEAFF.

The V call is TRBV12-3 or TRBV12-4, the J call TRBJ1-4, with TRBD1 matching over 7 bases. The length of the CDR3 is 15 residues. The ends lost 5 bases at V and 3 bases at J; junction bases unmatched: 6. This CDR3 reads CASSRTGTANEKLFF. The CDR3 nucleotides read TGTGCCAGCAGTCGTACCGGGACAGCTAATGAAAAACTGTTTTTT.

This clonotype was observed a handful of times. CDR3 coding DNA: TGCAGCGGCAACCGTGGGACTAGCGGGAGGAATCGAGAGACCCAGTACTTC. Protein product: CSGNRGTSGRNRETQYF. The chain links TRBV29-1 to TRBJ2-5; the match to TRBD2 covers 15 bases. The V and J ends lost 7 bases and 4 bases, in that order; junction bases with no gene match: 13. Germline-derived CDR1 and CDR2 are SQVTM and ANQGSEA. The CDR3 totals 17 residues. The full variable domain, in which reference TRBV29-1 and TRBJ2-5 provide the parts outside the CDR3, is SAVISQKPSRDICQRGTSLTIQCQVDSQVTMMFWYRQQPGQSLTLIATANQGSEATYESGFVIDKFPISRPNLTFSTLTVSNMSPEDSSIYLCSGNRGTSGRNRETQYFGPGTRLLVL.

This clonotype was detected only a few times. This chain links TRBV19 with TRBJ2-5; 9 bases are shared with TRBD1. The germline CDR1 and CDR2 sequences are LNHDA and SQIVND (reference sequence). The CDR3 sequence is 13 residues long. V was pared by 9 bases and J by 4 bases, with 6 bases of the junction left unmatched. CDR3 amino acids: CASMDRGGETQYF. The CDR3 DNA reads TGTGCCAGCATGGACAGGGGAGGAGAGACCCAGTACTTC.

There are a few counts of this clonotype. This sequence joins TRBV29-1 and TRBJ1-5, with TRBD1 identical over 8 bases. CDR1 SQVTM and CDR2 ANQGSEA come from the germline V gene. CDR3 size: 13 residues. Germline trimming cut 4 bases from V and 3 bases from J; bases unmatched to any gene: 2. CDR3 sequence reads: CSVGTGLNQPQHF. In DNA form, the CDR3 reads TGCAGCGTTGGGACAGGGCTCAATCAGCCCCAGCATTTT. Supplemented by reference TRBV29-1 and TRBJ1-5, the full variable domain reads SAVISQKPSRDICQRGTSLTIQCQVDSQVTMMFWYRQQPGQSLTLIATANQGSEATYESGFVIDKFPISRPNLTFSTLTVSNMSPEDSSIYLCSVGTGLNQPQHFGDGTRLSIL.

This clonotype was found a few times. The rearrangement uses TRBV3-1 and TRBJ2-3, with a tentative D call TRBD2 (5 bases). The V end lost 2 bases, the J end lost 0 bases, and 18 bases lay between the germline ends. Germline V gives CDR1 LGHDT, CDR2 YNNKEL (reference sequence). The CDR3 is made up of 18 amino acids. CDR3 sequence: CASSQKFWTVTSTDTQYF. The CDR3, as DNA: TGTGCCAGCAGCCAAAAGTTCTGGACTGTTACTAGCACAGATACGCAGTATTTT.

This clonotype is labeled medium-sized. The CDR3 sequence: CASKHITSNTEAFF. DNA for the CDR3: TGTGCCAGCAAACATATCACTTCTAACACTGAAGCTTTCTTT. The chain has TRBV28 and TRBJ1-1, with unresolved D. With 7 bases removed from V and 2 bases from J, the gap between germline ends came to 14 bases. Germline lookup yields CDR1 MDHEN and CDR2 SYDVKM. The CDR3 is made up of 14 amino acids.

The count of this clonotype is one. This could be a read error, since a much larger clone is one nucleotide away. The gene calls are TRBV20-1 and TRBJ2-7, with a possible D match to TRBD2 (5 bases). The V and J ends lost 0 bases and 5 bases respectively, with 17 bases between them. Germline CDR1 and CDR2: DFQATT and SNEGSKA (reference sequence). This CDR3 has 15 amino acids. CDR3 region: CSARDVLEGDHEQYF. The CDR3 DNA reads TGCAGTGCTAGAGATGTACTAGAGGGAGACCACGAGCAGTACTTC.

This clonotype occurred a few times. This chain links TRBV21-1 with TRBJ2-7; TRBD1 was called by the table and not checked on the DNA. TRBV21-1 is recorded as a pseudogene. There are 17 residues in the CDR3. DNA of the CDR3: TGTGCCAGCAGCAAAGAAATTACACAGGCGGGTGCCTACGAGCAGTACTTC. This codes for CASSKEITQAGAYEQYF.

This clonotype was detected many times. The rearrangement joins TRBV29-1 to TRBJ2-3; TRBD2 aligns across 11 bases. The CDR3 is made up of 19 amino acids. The V and J ends lost 1 base and 0 bases, in that order; junction bases with no gene match: 12. Germline CDR1 SQVTM, CDR2 ANQGSEA. The CDR3 DNA reads TGCAGCGTTGAAGCCGCGGGACTAGCGGCCGCACCCAGCACAGATACGCAGTATTTT. Amino acid sequence: CSVEAAGLAAAPSTDTQYF.

V is TRBV28 and J is TRBJ2-3; a possible D gene is TRBD2 (6 bases). Germline-derived CDR1 and CDR2 are MDHEN and SYDVKM. The V end was cut by 7 bases, the J end by 3 bases, with 20 bases between. The CDR3 loop spans 16 amino acids. The CDR3 bases are TGTGCCAGCACGCGAGCAAGGTGGAGGGGAACAGATACGCAGTATTTT. Protein product: CASTRARWRGTDTQYF. Based on the CDR3 plus reference TRBV28 and TRBJ2-3, the full variable domain is DVKVTQSSRYLVKRTGEKVFLECVQDMDHENMFWYRQDPGLGLRLIYFSYDVKMKEKGDIPEGYSVSREKKERFSLILESASTNQTSMYLCASTRARWRGTDTQYFGPGTRLTVL.

This clonotype was recorded many times. This chain links TRBV10-3 with TRBJ2-1, with TRBD2 matching 11 bases. The germline gives CDR1 ENHRY, CDR2 SYGVKD. V dropped 4 bases and J dropped 5; count of bases not matched to a gene: 4. The length of the CDR3 is 15 residues. CDR3 protein: CAISGGLAEHNEQFF. DNA of the CDR3: TGTGCCATCAGTGGGGGACTAGCGGAGCACAATGAGCAGTTCTTC.

This clonotype counts as medium-sized. The chain couples TRBV5-6 to TRBJ2-3; possibly TRBD2 for D (5 bases). This CDR3 is built from 11 residues. Germline CDR1 SGHDT, CDR2 YYEEEE. V lost 4 bases to trimming and J lost 9 bases, with 9 bases between them. The CDR3 bases are TGTGCCAGCAGCGAGGGATCGACGCAGTATTTT. This gives the protein CASSEGSTQYF.

The rearrangement links TRBV6-5 to TRBJ1-5; TRBD1 agrees at 8 bases. V dropped 8 bases and J dropped 4; count of bases not matched to a gene: 13. This CDR3 contains 16 residues. CDR1 and CDR2 from the germline V gene are MNHEY and SVGAGI. CDR3 amino acids: CASAETDRVGNQPQHF. CDR3 coding DNA: TGTGCCAGCGCGGAGACGGACAGGGTTGGAAATCAGCCCCAGCATTTT.

The V gene is TRBV20-1, the J gene TRBJ2-7, with 9 positions matching TRBD2. J gave up 3 bases and V 5 bases, and 8 bases lay outside the gene matches. Germline-derived CDR1 and CDR2 are DFQATT and SNEGSKA (reference sequence). The CDR3 has 14 residues. The CDR3 sequence: CSAYPTSGVYEQYF. The CDR3 bases are TGCAGTGCTTACCCGACTAGCGGAGTCTACGAGCAGTACTTC.

Worth noting for this clonotype: A much larger clone lies a single base off, so this may be a read error. The chain links TRBV4-3 to TRBJ2-7; D may be TRBD1 (5 bases). V lost 1 base and J lost 6, with 16 bases in between. The CDR3 sequence is 15 residues long. CDR1 is LGHNA and CDR2 is YSLEER in the germline V gene. The CDR3 sequence is CASSQGTAWGCEQYF. CDR3 nucleotide sequence: TGCGCCAGCAGCCAAGGAACAGCCTGGGGCTGCGAGCAGTACTTC.

This clonotype came up many times. The chain couples TRBV29-1 to TRBJ2-2; D might be TRBD1 or TRBD2, each matching 5 bases. Per the germline V gene, CDR1 is SQVTM and CDR2 is ANQGSEA. The V end lost 6 bases, the J end lost 0 bases, and 17 bases lay between the germline ends. The CDR3 has 16 residues. CDR3 sequence reads: CSVGTVGFTNTGELFF. As DNA, the CDR3 is TGCAGCGTCGGGACCGTGGGATTTACGAACACCGGGGAGCTGTTTTTT.

This clonotype was seen repeatedly, ten times or more. The chain has TRBV27 and TRBJ2-1; D may match TRBD1 or TRBD2 (5 bases each). This CDR3 has 15 residues. Trimming removed 5 bases from V and 4 bases from J, with 15 bases in between. From germline, CDR1 is MNHEY and CDR2 SMNVEV (reference sequence). The CDR3 region is CASSPRGRDYNEQFF. CDR3 coding DNA: TGTGCCAGCAGTCCCCGGGGACGCGATTACAATGAGCAGTTCTTC.

This clonotype has at least ten counts. The chain joins TRBV3-1 to TRBJ1-3; D is unclear. The CDR3 extends over 16 amino acids. Trimming removed 5 bases at V and 0 bases at J, with 14 bases between. Germline V gives CDR1 LGHDT, CDR2 YNNKEL (reference sequence). Here the CDR3 DNA reads TGTGCCAGCAGCTCTTGGGCCATCCTCTCTGGAAACACCATATATTTT. Residues: CASSSWAILSGNTIYF. Filled out from reference TRBV3-1 and TRBJ1-3, the complete variable domain reads DTAVSQTPKYLVTQMGNDKSIKCEQNLGHDTMYWYKQDSKKFLKIMFSYNNKELIINETVPNRFSPKSPDKAHLNLHINSLELGDSAVYFCASSSWAILSGNTIYFGEGSWLTVV.

This clonotype was counted ten times or more. The genes are TRBV6-1 and TRBJ1-1; 7 positions match TRBD1. The CDR3 is 16 amino acids. The V gene end was trimmed by 1 base and the J gene end by 1 base; junction bases not matched to a gene: 6. Germline values: CDR1 MNHNS, CDR2 SASEGT. The CDR3 spells CASSEGTTGTNTEAFF. Here the CDR3 DNA reads TGTGCCAGCAGTGAAGGAACGACAGGGACGAACACTGAAGCTTTCTTT.

This clonotype showed up many times. The V gene is TRBV11-2, the J gene TRBJ2-3; TRBD1 matches at 12 bases. Germline values: CDR1 SGHAT, CDR2 FQNNGV. CDR3 size: 15 residues. The V and J ends lost 6 bases and 10 bases, in that order; junction bases with no gene match: 11. In DNA, the CDR3 is TGTGCCAGCAGAAAGGGACAGGGGGCGGCCTTTGCGCAGTATTTT. Translation: CASRKGQGAAFAQYF.

To note about this clonotype: A much larger clone is a single base away; this may be a read error. V gene TRBV12-3 or TRBV12-4 combines with J gene TRBJ2-7; no definite D call. The CDR3 covers 14 residues. CDR3 sequence (DNA): TGTGCCGGCAGTCCGACGTCTAGAGGCTACGAGCAGTACTTC. This codes for CAGSPTSRGYEQYF.

This clonotype ranks as medium-sized (0.01 to 0.1%). The chain combines TRBV14 with TRBJ2-1; 9 nucleotides agree with TRBD1. Germline V lookup: CDR1 SGHDN, CDR2 FVKESK. V lost 4 bases and J lost 3; bases outside the gene matches: 7. This CDR3 contains 16 residues. The chain's CDR3 is CASSPIDRGFYNEQFF. The CDR3 DNA reads as TGTGCCAGCAGCCCAATCGACAGGGGGTTCTACAATGAGCAGTTCTTC.